The entry below gives a single T cell receptor beta chain sequence along with its context. Sequencing was performed with immunoSEQ multiplex PCR; in TCRdb, only in-frame clones are kept and a portion is missing. The data contain a few hundred thousand clones, roughly 90% of them seen just once; the ten biggest clones take up approximately 17%. Living in 25 or so US areas, the participants were between roughly 18 and 90 years of age. Resolution of symptoms, clearance, or two negative PCRs was present in recovered Cohort 3 donors. The source of the sample is a study of blood T cell repertoires in COVID-19. Whole-study context: Collection of acute and convalescent COVID-19 samples took place in the United States, Italy and Spain. Nucleic acid was either cDNA or gDNA, and it came from T cells, B-cell-depleted T cells, or PBMCs.

The V gene's germline CDR1 is LGHNT and CDR2 FRNRAP. The CDR3 runs to 15 residues. Between the trimmed V and J ends, which lost 6 bases and 0 bases, there was a span of 12 bases. Source material: PBMCs or T cells enriched from blood (not recorded which). The V gene is TRBV12-5, the J gene TRBJ1-5, with TRBD1 as a possible D gene (6 bases). This receptor was identified in a woman between 25 and 40 years old who had recovered from COVID-19. CDR3 sequence reads: CASGPGTNSNQPQHF. As DNA, the CDR3 is TGTGCTAGTGGACCCGGGACAAATAGCAATCAGCCCCAGCATTTT.